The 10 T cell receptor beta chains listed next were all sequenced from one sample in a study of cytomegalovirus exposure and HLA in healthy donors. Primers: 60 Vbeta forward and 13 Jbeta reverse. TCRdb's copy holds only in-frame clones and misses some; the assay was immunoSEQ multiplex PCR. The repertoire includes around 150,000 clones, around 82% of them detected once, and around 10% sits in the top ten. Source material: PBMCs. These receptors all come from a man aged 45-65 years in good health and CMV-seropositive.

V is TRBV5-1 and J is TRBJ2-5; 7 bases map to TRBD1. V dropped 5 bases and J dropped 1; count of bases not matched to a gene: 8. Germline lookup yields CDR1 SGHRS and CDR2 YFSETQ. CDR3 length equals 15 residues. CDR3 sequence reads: CASRQTGPSQETQYF. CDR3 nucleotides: TGCGCCAGCAGGCAGACAGGGCCGTCCCAAGAGACCCAGTACTTC.

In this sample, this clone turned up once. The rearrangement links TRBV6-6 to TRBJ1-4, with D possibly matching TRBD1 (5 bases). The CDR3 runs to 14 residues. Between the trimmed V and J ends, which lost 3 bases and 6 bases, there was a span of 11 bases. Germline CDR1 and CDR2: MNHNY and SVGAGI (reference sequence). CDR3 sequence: CASSYRGGDEKLFF. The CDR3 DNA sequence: TGTGCCAGCAGTTATAGGGGCGGCGATGAAAAACTGTTTTTT.

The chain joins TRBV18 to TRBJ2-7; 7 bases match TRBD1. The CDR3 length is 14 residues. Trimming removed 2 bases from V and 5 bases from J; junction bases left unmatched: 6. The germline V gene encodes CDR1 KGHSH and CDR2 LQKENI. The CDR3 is CASSPWKGADEQYF. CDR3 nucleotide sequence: TGTGCCAGCTCACCATGGAAGGGGGCAGACGAGCAGTACTTC.

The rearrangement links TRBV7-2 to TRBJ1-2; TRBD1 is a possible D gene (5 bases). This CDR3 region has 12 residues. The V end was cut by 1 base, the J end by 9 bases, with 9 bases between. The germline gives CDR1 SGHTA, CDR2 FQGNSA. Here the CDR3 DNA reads TGTGCCAGCAGCTTAGGCAGGGATAGCTACACCTTC. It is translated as CASSLGRDSYTF. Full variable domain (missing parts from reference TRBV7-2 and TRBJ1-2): GAGVSQSPSNKVTEKGKDVELRCDPISGHTALYWYRQSLGQGLEFLIYFQGNSAPDKSGLPSDRFSAERTGGSVSTLTIQRTQQEDSAVYLCASSLGRDSYTFGSGTRLTVV.

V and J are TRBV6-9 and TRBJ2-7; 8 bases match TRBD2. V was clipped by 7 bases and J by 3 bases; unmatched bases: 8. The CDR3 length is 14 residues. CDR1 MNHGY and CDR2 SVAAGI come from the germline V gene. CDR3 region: CASTNGGEGYEQYF. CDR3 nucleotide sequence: TGTGCCAGCACCAACGGGGGGGAGGGCTACGAGCAGTACTTC.

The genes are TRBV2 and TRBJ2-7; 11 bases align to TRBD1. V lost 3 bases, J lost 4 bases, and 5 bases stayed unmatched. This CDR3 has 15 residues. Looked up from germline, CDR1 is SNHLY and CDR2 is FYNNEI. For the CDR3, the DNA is TGTGCCAGCAGTGATCGTGGGACAGGGGGGTACGAGCAGTACTTC. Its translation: CASSDRGTGGYEQYF.

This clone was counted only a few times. Written as DNA, the CDR3 is TGTGCCAGCAGCCAAGCTCAACTAGAGGATCAGTTCTTC. Translated: CASSQAQLEDQFF. The V and J genes are TRBV14 and TRBJ2-1; D may be TRBD2 (5 bases). Germline V gene data show CDR1 as SGHDN and CDR2 as FVKESK. The CDR3 totals 13 residues. Deletions cut 1 base from V and 13 bases from J, with 14 bases between.

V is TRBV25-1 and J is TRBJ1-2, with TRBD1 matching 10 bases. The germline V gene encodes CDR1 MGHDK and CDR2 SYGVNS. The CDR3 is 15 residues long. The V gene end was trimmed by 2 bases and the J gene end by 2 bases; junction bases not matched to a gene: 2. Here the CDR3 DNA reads TGTGCCAGCAGTGAACCGACAGGGGGCAACTATGGCTACACCTTC. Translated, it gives CASSEPTGGNYGYTF.

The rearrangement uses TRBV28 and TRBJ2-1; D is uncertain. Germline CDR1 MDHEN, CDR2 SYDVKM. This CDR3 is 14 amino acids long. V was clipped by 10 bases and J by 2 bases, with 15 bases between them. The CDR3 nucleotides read TGTGCCACCCTACCTGAGGTGCCCTACAATGAGCAGTTCTTC. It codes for CATLPEVPYNEQFF.

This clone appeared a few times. The CDR3 here is CASSPWGSSYPDEQFF. The CDR3 DNA is TGTGCCAGCAGCCCGTGGGGCAGTTCTTATCCCGATGAGCAGTTCTTC. This chain connects TRBV28 to TRBJ2-1, with D tentatively TRBD1 (5 bases). Trimming left V 6 bases short and J 8 bases short, with 23 bases between. The CDR3 is 16 amino acids. Per the germline V gene, CDR1 is MDHEN and CDR2 is SYDVKM.